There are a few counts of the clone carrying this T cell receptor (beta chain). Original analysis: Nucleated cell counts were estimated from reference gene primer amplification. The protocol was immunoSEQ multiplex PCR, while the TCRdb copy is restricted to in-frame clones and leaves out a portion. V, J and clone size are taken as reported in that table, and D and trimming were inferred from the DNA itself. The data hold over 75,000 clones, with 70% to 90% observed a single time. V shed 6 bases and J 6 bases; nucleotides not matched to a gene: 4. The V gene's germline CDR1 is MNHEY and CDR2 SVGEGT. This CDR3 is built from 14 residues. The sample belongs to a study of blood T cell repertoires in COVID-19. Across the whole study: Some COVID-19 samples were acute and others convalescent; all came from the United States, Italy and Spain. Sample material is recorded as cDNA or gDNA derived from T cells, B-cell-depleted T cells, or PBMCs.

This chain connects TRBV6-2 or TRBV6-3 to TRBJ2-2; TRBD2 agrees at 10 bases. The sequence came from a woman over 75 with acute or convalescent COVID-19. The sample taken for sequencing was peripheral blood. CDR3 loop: CASSPGTSAGELFF. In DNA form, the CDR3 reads TGTGCCAGCAGCCCCGGGACTAGCGCCGGGGAGCTGTTTTTT.